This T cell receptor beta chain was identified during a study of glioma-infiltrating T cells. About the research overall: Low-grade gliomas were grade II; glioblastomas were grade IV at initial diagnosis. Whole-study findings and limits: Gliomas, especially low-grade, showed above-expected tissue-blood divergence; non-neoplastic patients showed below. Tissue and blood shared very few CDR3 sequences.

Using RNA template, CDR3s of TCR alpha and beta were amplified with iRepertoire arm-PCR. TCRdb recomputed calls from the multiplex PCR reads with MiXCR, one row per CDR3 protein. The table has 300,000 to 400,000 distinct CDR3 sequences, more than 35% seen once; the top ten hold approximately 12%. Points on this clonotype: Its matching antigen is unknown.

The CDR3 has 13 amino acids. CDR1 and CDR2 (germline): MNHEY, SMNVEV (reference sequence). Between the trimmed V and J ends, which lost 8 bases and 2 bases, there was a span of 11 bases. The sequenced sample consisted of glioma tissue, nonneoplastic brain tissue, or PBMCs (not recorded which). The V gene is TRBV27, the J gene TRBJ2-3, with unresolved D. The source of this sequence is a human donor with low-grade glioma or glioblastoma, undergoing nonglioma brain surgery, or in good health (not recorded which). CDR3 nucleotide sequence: TGTGCCAGCGGCCGGTGGATCACAGATACGCAGTATTTT. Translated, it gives CASGRWITDTQYF.